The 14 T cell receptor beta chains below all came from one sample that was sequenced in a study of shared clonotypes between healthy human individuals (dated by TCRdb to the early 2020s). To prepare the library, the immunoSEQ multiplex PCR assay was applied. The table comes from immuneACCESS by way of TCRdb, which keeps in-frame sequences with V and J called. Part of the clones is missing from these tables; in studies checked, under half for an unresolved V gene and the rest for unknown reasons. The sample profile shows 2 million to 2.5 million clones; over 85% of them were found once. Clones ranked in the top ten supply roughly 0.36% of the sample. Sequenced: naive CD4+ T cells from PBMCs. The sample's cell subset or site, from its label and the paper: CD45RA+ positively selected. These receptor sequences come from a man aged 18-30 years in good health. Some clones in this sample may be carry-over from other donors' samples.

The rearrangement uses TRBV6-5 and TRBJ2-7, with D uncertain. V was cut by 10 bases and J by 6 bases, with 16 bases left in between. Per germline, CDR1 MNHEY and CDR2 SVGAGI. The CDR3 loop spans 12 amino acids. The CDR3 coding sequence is TGTGCCACCGAGCTGGGTTTCGGCGAGCAGTACTTC. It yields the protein CATELGFGEQYF.

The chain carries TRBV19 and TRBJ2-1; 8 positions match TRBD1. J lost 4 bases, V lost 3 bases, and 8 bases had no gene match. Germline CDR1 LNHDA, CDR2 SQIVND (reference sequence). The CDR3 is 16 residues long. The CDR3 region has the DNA TGTGCCAGTAGTATTCGGACAGGGAACTTATACAATGAGCAGTTCTTC. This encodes CASSIRTGNLYNEQFF.

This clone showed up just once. CDR3 region: CAWSPKLGGRTADTQYF. The CDR3 nucleotides are TGTGCCTGGAGTCCTAAATTGGGCGGGAGAACGGCAGATACGCAGTATTTT. The chain carries TRBV30 and TRBJ2-3; 7 bases line up with TRBD2. CDR1 is GTSNPN, CDR2 SVGIG, per germline (reference sequence). Trimming cost V 2 bases and J 4 bases; bases outside gene matches: 15. The CDR3 extends over 17 amino acids.

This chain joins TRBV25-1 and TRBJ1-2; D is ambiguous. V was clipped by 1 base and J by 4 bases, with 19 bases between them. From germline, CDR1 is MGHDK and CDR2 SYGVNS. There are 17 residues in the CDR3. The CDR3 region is CASSELGVLPGPYGYTF. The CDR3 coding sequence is TGTGCCAGCAGTGAATTGGGCGTACTACCGGGTCCCTATGGCTACACCTTC.

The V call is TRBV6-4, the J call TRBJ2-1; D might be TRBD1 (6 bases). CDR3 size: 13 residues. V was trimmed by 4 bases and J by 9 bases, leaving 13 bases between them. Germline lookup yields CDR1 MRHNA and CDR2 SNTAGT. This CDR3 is CASSANRVGEQFF. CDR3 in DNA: TGTGCCAGCAGTGCCAACAGGGTAGGTGAGCAGTTCTTC.

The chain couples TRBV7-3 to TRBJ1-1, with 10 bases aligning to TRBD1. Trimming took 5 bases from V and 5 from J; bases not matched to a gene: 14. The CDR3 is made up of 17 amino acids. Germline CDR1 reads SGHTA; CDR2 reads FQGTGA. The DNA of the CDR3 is TGTGCCAGCAGCCTCCGGGCCCCGGGACAGGGGAGGACTGAAGCTTTCTTT. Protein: CASSLRAPGQGRTEAFF.

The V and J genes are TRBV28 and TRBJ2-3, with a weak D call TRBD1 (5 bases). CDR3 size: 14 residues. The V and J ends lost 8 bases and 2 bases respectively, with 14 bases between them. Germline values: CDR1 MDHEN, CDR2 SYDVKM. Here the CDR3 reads CASWYRGNTDTQYF. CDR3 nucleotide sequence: TGTGCCAGCTGGTATAGGGGTAACACAGATACGCAGTATTTT. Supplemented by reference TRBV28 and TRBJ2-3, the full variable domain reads DVKVTQSSRYLVKRTGEKVFLECVQDMDHENMFWYRQDPGLGLRLIYFSYDVKMKEKGDIPEGYSVSREKKERFSLILESASTNQTSMYLCASWYRGNTDTQYFGPGTRLTVL.

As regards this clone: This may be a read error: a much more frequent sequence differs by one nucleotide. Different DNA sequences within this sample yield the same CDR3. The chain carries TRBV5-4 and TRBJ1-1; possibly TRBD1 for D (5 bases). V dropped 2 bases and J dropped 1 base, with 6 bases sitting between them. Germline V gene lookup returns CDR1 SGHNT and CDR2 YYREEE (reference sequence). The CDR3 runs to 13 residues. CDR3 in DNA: TGTGCCAGCAGCTTCGACAGGAACACTGAAGCTTTCTTT. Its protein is CASSFDRNTEAFF.

The CDR3 region has the DNA TGCAGCGTTCCCGGGACAGGACCACCAGATACGCAGTATTTT. Translating gives CSVPGTGPPDTQYF. This chain joins TRBV29-1 and TRBJ2-3; TRBD1 agrees at 8 bases. The CDR3 totals 14 residues. With 5 bases clipped from V and 4 bases from J, the junction kept 8 bases outside the gene matches. Germline V gives CDR1 SQVTM, CDR2 ANQGSEA.

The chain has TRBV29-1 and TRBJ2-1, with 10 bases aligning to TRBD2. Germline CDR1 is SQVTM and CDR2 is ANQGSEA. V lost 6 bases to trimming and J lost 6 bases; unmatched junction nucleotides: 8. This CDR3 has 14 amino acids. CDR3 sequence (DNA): TGCAGCGTAATACCGGGACTAGCGCCCAATGAGCAGTTCTTC. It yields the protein CSVIPGLAPNEQFF.

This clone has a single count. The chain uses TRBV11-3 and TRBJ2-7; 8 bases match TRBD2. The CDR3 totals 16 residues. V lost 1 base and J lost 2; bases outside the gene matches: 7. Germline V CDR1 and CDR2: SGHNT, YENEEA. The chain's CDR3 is CASSLGAGTRPYEQYF. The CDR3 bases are TGTGCCAGCAGCTTAGGGGCCGGGACTAGGCCCTACGAGCAGTACTTC.

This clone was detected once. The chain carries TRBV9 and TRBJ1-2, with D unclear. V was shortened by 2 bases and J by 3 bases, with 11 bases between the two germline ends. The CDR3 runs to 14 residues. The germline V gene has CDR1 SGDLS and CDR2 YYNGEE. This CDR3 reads CASSVQTSDYGYTF. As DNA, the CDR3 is TGTGCCAGCAGCGTCCAGACTTCTGACTATGGCTACACCTTC.

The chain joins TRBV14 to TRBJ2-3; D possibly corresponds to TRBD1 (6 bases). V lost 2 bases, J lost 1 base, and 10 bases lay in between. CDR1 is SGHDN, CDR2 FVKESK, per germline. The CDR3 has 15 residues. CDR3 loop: CASSQLGGGTDTQYF. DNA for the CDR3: TGTGCCAGCAGCCAACTTGGGGGCGGCACAGATACGCAGTATTTT.

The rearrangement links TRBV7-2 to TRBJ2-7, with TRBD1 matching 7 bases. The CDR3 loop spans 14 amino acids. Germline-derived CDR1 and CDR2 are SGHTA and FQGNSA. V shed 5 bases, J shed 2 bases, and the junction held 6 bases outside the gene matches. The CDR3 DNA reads TGTGCCAGCAGCGTCAGGGGGTCCGCCTACGAGCAGTACTTC. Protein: CASSVRGSAYEQYF.